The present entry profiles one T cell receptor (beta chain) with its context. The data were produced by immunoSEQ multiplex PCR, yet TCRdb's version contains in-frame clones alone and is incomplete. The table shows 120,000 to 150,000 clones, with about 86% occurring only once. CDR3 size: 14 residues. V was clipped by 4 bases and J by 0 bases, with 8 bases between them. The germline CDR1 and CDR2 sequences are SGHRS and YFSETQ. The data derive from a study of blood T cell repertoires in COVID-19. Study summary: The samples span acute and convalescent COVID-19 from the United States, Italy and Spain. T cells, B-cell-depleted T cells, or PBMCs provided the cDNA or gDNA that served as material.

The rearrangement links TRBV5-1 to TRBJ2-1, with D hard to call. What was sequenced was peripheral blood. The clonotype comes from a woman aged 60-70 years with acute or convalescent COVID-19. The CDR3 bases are TGCGCCAGCAGCCCCTTCCCCTCCTACAATGAGCAGTTCTTC. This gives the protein CASSPFPSYNEQFF.